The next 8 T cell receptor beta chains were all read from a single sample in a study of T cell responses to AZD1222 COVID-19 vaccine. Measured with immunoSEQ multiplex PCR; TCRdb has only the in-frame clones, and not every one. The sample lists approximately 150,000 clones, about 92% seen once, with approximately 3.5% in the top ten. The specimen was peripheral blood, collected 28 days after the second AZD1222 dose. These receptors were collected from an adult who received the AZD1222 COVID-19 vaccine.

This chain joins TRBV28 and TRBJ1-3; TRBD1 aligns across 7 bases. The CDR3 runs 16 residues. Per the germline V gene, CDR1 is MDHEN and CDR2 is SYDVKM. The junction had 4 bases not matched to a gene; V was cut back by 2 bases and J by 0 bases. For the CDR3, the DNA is TGTGCCAGCAGTTTACCCGGGACAGTCTCTGGAAACACCATATATTTT. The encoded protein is CASSLPGTVSGNTIYF.

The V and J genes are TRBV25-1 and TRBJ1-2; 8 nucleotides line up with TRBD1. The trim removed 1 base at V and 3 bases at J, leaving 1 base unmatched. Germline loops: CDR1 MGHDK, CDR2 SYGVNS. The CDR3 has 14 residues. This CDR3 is CASSELTGDYGYTF. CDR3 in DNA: TGTGCCAGCAGTGAATTGACAGGGGACTATGGCTACACCTTC.

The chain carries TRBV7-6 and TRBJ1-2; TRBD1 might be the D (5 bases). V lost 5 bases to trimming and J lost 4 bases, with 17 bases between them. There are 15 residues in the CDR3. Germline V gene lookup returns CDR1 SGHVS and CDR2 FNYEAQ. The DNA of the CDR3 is TGTGCCAGCAGCCCCATGAGAAGGGGCCCCTATGGCTACACCTTC. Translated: CASSPMRRGPYGYTF.

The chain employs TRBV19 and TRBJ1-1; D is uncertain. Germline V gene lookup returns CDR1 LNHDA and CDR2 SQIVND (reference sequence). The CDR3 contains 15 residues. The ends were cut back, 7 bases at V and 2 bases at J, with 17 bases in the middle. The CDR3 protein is CASTNTGRGNTEAFF. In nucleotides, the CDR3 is TGTGCCAGTACCAACACTGGACGGGGAAACACTGAAGCTTTCTTT.

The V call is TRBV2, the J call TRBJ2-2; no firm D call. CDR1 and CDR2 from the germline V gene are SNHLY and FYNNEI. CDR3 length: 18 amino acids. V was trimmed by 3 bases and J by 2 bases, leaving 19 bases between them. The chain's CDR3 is CASSDYSGFSPNTGELFF. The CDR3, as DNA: TGTGCCAGCAGTGATTATAGTGGTTTCTCGCCTAACACCGGGGAGCTGTTTTTT.

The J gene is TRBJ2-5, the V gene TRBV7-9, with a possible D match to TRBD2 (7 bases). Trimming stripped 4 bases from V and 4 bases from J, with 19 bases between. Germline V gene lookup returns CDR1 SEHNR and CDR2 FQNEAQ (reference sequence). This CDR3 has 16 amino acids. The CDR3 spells CASSSPRGGQGETQYF. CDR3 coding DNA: TGTGCCAGCAGCTCCCCGCGCGGGGGCCAGGGAGAGACCCAGTACTTC. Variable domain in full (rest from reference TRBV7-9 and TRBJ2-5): DTGVSQNPRHKITKRGQNVTFRCDPISEHNRLYWYRQTLGQGPEFLTYFQNEAQLEKSRLLSDRFSAERPKGSFSTLEIQRTEQGDSAMYLCASSSPRGGQGETQYFGPGTRLLVL.

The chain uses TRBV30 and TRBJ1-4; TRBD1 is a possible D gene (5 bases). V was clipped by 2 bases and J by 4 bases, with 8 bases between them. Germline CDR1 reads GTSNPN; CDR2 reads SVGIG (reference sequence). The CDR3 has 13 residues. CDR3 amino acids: CAWSKGDNEKLFF. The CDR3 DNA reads TGTGCCTGGAGTAAAGGGGATAATGAAAAACTGTTTTTT.

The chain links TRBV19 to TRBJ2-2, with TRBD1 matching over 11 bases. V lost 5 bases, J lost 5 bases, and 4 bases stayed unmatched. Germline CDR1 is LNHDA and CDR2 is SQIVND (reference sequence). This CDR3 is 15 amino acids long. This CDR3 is CASSGQGAGTGELFF. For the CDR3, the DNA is TGTGCCAGTAGTGGACAGGGGGCGGGGACCGGGGAGCTGTTTTTT.